The entry below gives a single T cell receptor (beta chain) sequence along with its context. These data are taken from a study of blood T cells in healthy people across ages. CDR3 size: 16 residues. V was clipped by 0 bases and J by 2 bases, with 12 bases between them. Germline V gene sequence: CDR1 SGHRS, CDR2 YFSETQ. Primers used in a second PCR of about 7 to 11 cycles were a sample-barcoded 5' primer and a J-beta primer mix. TCRdb re-called the 5' RACE reads through MiXCR, storing one row per CDR3 protein. Here the sample spans approximately 800,000 distinct CDR3 sequences, roughly 25% being singletons. The same sample was also studied in work on T cells of mothers and their children. That publication notes: Compared with unrelated pairs, related mother-child pairs had slightly higher, non-significant overlap.

Sequenced sample: blood. The clonotype comes from a boy aged 10-17 years in good health. J is TRBJ2-1 and V is TRBV5-1; D tentatively reads TRBD1 or TRBD2 (5 bases each). Written as DNA, the CDR3 is TGCGCCAGCAGCTTGGAGTCGGGGCGGACCTACAATGAGCAGTTCTTC. It is translated as CASSLESGRTYNEQFF.